A selection of T cell receptor beta chains follows, all from one sample in a study of cytomegalovirus exposure and HLA in healthy donors. Sequenced by immunoSEQ multiplex PCR; TCRdb stores in-frame clones only, minus some. The sample includes about 130,000 clones, about 85% seen only once; the top ten take more than 1.5%. Sequenced sample: PBMCs. These receptors all stem from a boy aged 5-17 years in good health and CMV-seronegative. The CDR3 runs from the conserved cysteine through the conserved F or W. The order of the fields is J gene, D gene, V gene, clone size, CDR3 protein, CDR3 DNA. D genes are given only for firm matches. Clone size is shown for a subset of rows, as once, few, many or a class of expanded clone.

J: TRBJ2-5; D: .; V: TRBV6-5; size: .; CDR3: CASSYSGGRETQYF; DNA: TGTGCCAGCAGTTACTCGGGGGGACGAGAGACCCAGTACTTC
J: TRBJ2-1; D: TRBD2; V: TRBV4-1; size: .; CDR3: CASSQETTTSGHEQFF; DNA: TGCGCCAGCAGCCAAGAAACAACGACTAGCGGGCATGAGCAGTTCTTC
J: TRBJ1-1; D: .; V: TRBV7-2; size: once; CDR3: CASSLGRTGRTEAFF; DNA: TGTGCCAGCAGCTTAGGGCGTACAGGGCGCACTGAAGCTTTCTTT
J: TRBJ1-1; D: .; V: TRBV19; size: .; CDR3: CASSMRENTEAFF; DNA: TGTGCCAGTAGTATGCGAGAGAACACTGAAGCTTTCTTT
J: TRBJ2-2; D: TRBD2; V: TRBV6-6; size: .; CDR3: CASSYSSSGRSGELFF; DNA: TGTGCCAGCAGTTACTCGTCTAGCGGGAGATCCGGGGAGCTGTTTTTT
J: TRBJ2-1; D: .; V: TRBV19; size: .; CDR3: CASSIAAGAYNEQFF; DNA: TGTGCCAGTAGTATAGCTGCCGGAGCCTACAATGAGCAGTTCTTC
J: TRBJ2-2; D: .; V: TRBV4-3; size: .; CDR3: CASSHKRSNTGELFF; DNA: TGCGCCAGCAGCCATAAGCGATCGAACACCGGGGAGCTGTTTTTT
J: TRBJ1-2; D: .; V: TRBV4-3; size: .; CDR3: CASSQVPTGTYGYTF; DNA: TGCGCCAGCAGCCAAGTCCCGACAGGAACCTATGGCTACACCTTC
J: TRBJ2-1; D: TRBD2; V: TRBV30; size: .; CDR3: CAWSTSGRNEQFF; DNA: TGTGCCTGGTCTACTAGCGGGAGGAATGAGCAGTTCTTC
J: TRBJ1-5; D: TRBD1; V: TRBV19; size: once; CDR3: CASSIPDRGNQPQHF; DNA: TGTGCCAGTAGTATCCCCGACAGGGGGAATCAGCCCCAGCATTTT
J: TRBJ2-3; D: .; V: TRBV30; size: .; CDR3: CAWSGSFTDTQYF; DNA: TGTGCCTGGAGCGGGAGTTTCACAGATACGCAGTATTTT
J: TRBJ2-3; D: TRBD2; V: TRBV13; size: .; CDR3: CASGDVSGRDTDTQYF; DNA: TGTGCCAGCGGGGACGTTAGCGGGCGAGACACAGATACGCAGTATTTT
J: TRBJ1-1; D: .; V: TRBV6-1; size: .; CDR3: CASSSDRNRDAFF; DNA: TGTGCCAGCAGTTCGGACCGGAACAGGGATGCTTTCTTT
J: TRBJ2-3; D: .; V: TRBV7-9; size: .; CDR3: CASTPRVPDTQYF; DNA: TGTGCCAGCACCCCGCGGGTCCCAGATACGCAGTATTTT
J: TRBJ2-3; D: TRBD2; V: TRBV27; size: .; CDR3: CASNSGGPDTQYF; DNA: TGTGCCAGCAATTCGGGGGGGCCGGATACGCAGTATTTT
J: TRBJ2-7; D: TRBD2; V: TRBV18; size: .; CDR3: CASSPAGGNYEQYF; DNA: TGTGCCAGTTCACCGGCGGGGGGCAATTACGAGCAGTACTTC
J: TRBJ2-3; D: .; V: TRBV30; size: .; CDR3: CAWNGGHIKDTQYF; DNA: TGTGCCTGGAATGGGGGACATATAAAGGATACGCAGTATTTT
J: TRBJ2-1; D: .; V: TRBV5-1; size: .; CDR3: CASSRVEPTGNGYNEQFF; DNA: TGCGCCAGCAGCCGCGTAGAACCAACAGGGAACGGCTACAATGAGCAGTTCTTC
J: TRBJ2-1; D: .; V: TRBV7-3; size: .; CDR3: CASSLSVGGNEQFF; DNA: TGTGCCAGCAGCTTAAGTGTCGGCGGGAATGAGCAGTTCTTC
J: TRBJ1-2; D: TRBD1; V: TRBV7-3; size: .; CDR3: CASSPGDRGYGYTF; DNA: TGTGCCAGCAGCCCCGGGGACAGGGGGTATGGCTACACCTTC
J: TRBJ1-1; D: TRBD1; V: TRBV7-3; size: .; CDR3: CASSLNRDREAFF; DNA: TGTGCCAGCAGCCTCAATCGGGACAGAGAAGCTTTCTTT
J: TRBJ2-7; D: .; V: TRBV7-2; size: .; CDR3: CASSRTSEQYF; DNA: TGTGCCAGCAGTCGGACATCCGAGCAGTACTTC
J: TRBJ2-7; D: .; V: TRBV12-5; size: few; CDR3: CASRGGRQTYEQYF; DNA: TGTGCTAGTAGGGGCGGACGGCAGACCTACGAGCAGTACTTC
J: TRBJ1-2; D: .; V: TRBV13; size: .; CDR3: CASSFPLGKSGDYGYTF; DNA: TGTGCCAGCAGCTTTCCCCTAGGCAAATCGGGTGACTATGGCTACACCTTC
J: TRBJ1-1; D: TRBD1; V: TRBV19; size: .; CDR3: CASSVIGTGGLTTEAFF; DNA: TGTGCCAGTAGTGTTATCGGGACAGGGGGCTTAACGACTGAAGCTTTCTTT
J: TRBJ1-2; D: TRBD1; V: TRBV13; size: .; CDR3: CASSYGTGGYGYTF; DNA: TGTGCCAGCAGCTACGGGACAGGGGGCTATGGCTACACCTTC
J: TRBJ2-5; D: .; V: TRBV5-4; size: .; CDR3: CASSPTGGSQETQYF; DNA: TGTGCCAGCAGCCCGACTGGGGGCAGTCAAGAGACCCAGTACTTC
J: TRBJ2-5; D: TRBD2; V: TRBV29-1; size: .; CDR3: CSVVGGVKTQYF; DNA: TGCAGCGTTGTGGGAGGGGTGAAGACCCAGTACTTC
J: TRBJ2-4; D: TRBD2; V: TRBV5-3; size: .; CDR3: CARGGTSGRILAKNIQYF; DNA: TGTGCCAGAGGCGGGACTAGCGGGAGGATCCTAGCCAAAAACATTCAGTACTTC
J: TRBJ2-7; D: .; V: TRBV5-6; size: .; CDR3: CASSLDRIEQYF; DNA: TGTGCCAGCAGCTTGGACAGGATCGAGCAGTACTTC
J: TRBJ1-2; D: .; V: TRBV6-6; size: .; CDR3: CASSPPGQGYTF; DNA: TGTGCCAGCAGTCCCCCGGGTCAGGGCTACACCTTC
J: TRBJ1-2; D: .; V: TRBV4-3; size: .; CDR3: CASSQDSSGRDYGYTF; DNA: TGCGCCAGCAGCCAAGACTCTTCGGGTCGGGACTATGGCTACACCTTC
J: TRBJ1-1; D: .; V: TRBV4-1; size: .; CDR3: CASSQDLGSEAFF; DNA: TGCGCCAGCAGCCAAGATCTGGGCAGTGAAGCTTTCTTT
J: TRBJ2-2; D: TRBD1; V: TRBV6-5; size: .; CDR3: CASSSDRVNPGELFF; DNA: TGTGCCAGCAGTTCGGACAGGGTGAACCCCGGGGAGCTGTTTTTT
J: TRBJ1-2; D: TRBD1; V: TRBV19; size: once; CDR3: CASSTDRGQVYGYTF; DNA: TGTGCCAGTAGTACCGACAGGGGGCAAGTCTATGGCTACACCTTC
J: TRBJ1-3; D: .; V: TRBV29-1; size: .; CDR3: CSLKQGRPSGNTIYF; DNA: TGCAGCTTAAAGCAGGGGCGACCCTCTGGAAACACCATATATTTT
J: TRBJ1-3; D: TRBD1; V: TRBV5-4; size: .; CDR3: CASSAGTGAMVDHVSIYF; DNA: TGTGCCAGCAGCGCTGGGACAGGGGCAATGGTTGATCATGTCTCCATATATTTT
J: TRBJ1-2; D: .; V: TRBV7-9; size: .; CDR3: CASSLSGVNYGYTF; DNA: TGTGCCAGCAGCTTATCTGGAGTTAACTATGGCTACACCTTC
J: TRBJ1-3; D: TRBD1; V: TRBV5-6; size: few; CDR3: CASSGDRSYSGNTIYF; DNA: TGTGCCAGCAGCGGGGACAGGTCCTACTCTGGAAACACCATATATTTT
J: TRBJ1-5; D: TRBD1; V: TRBV19; size: .; CDR3: CASSPLWGTVDNSNQPQHF; DNA: TGTGCCAGTAGCCCACTCTGGGGGACAGTAGATAATAGCAATCAGCCCCAGCATTTT
J: TRBJ1-1; D: TRBD1; V: TRBV30; size: .; CDR3: CAWDQGVEAFF; DNA: TGTGCCTGGGACCAGGGGGTTGAAGCTTTCTTT
J: TRBJ2-1; D: .; V: TRBV4-3; size: few; CDR3: CASSQDLSYPGNEQFF; DNA: TGCGCCAGCAGCCAAGATTTGTCTTATCCCGGCAATGAGCAGTTCTTC
J: TRBJ2-7; D: TRBD1; V: TRBV7-7; size: .; CDR3: CASSPQVGQGYEQYF; DNA: TGTGCCAGCAGCCCCCAGGTGGGACAGGGCTACGAGCAGTACTTC
J: TRBJ2-3; D: .; V: TRBV6-5; size: .; CDR3: CASSYSGVKDTQYF; DNA: TGTGCCAGCAGTTACTCGGGAGTTAAAGATACGCAGTATTTT
J: TRBJ2-3; D: .; V: TRBV5-1; size: .; CDR3: CASSLEDTQYF; DNA: TGCGCCAGCAGCTTAGAGGATACGCAGTATTTT
J: TRBJ1-2; D: TRBD1; V: TRBV10-3; size: .; CDR3: CAVGTGASGYTF; DNA: TGTGCCGTTGGGACAGGGGCAAGCGGCTACACCTTC
J: TRBJ1-6; D: .; V: TRBV6-1; size: .; CDR3: CASSDRTAYNSPLHF; DNA: TGTGCCAGCAGTGACCGCACGGCCTATAATTCACCCCTCCACTTT
J: TRBJ1-1; D: TRBD1; V: TRBV29-1; size: few; CDR3: CSATGGARNTEAFF; DNA: TGCAGCGCGACAGGGGGCGCCAGGAACACTGAAGCTTTCTTT
J: TRBJ2-1; D: TRBD2; V: TRBV11-2; size: .; CDR3: CASSLEASYQRGGNEQFF; DNA: TGTGCCAGCAGCTTAGAGGCCTCCTACCAGCGGGGGGGCAATGAGCAGTTCTTC
J: TRBJ2-2; D: .; V: TRBV29-1; size: .; CDR3: CSFGVGGNTGELFF; DNA: TGCAGCTTTGGGGTGGGAGGCAACACCGGGGAGCTGTTTTTT
J: TRBJ1-1; D: TRBD1; V: TRBV19; size: .; CDR3: CASSTGKDRGQAFF; DNA: TGTGCCAGTAGTACGGGGAAGGACAGGGGGCAAGCCTTCTTT
J: TRBJ2-7; D: TRBD2; V: TRBV14; size: once; CDR3: CASSLTGGSAEQYF; DNA: TGTGCCAGCAGCCTCACGGGGGGTTCCGCCGAGCAGTACTTC
J: TRBJ2-7; D: .; V: TRBV6-5; size: .; CDR3: CASSYSRGRSYEQYF; DNA: TGTGCCAGCAGTTACAGCAGAGGGAGGTCCTACGAGCAGTACTTC
J: TRBJ2-1; D: TRBD2; V: TRBV6-4; size: .; CDR3: CASSDSIAGDHNEQFF; DNA: TGTGCCAGCAGTGACTCTATTGCGGGGGACCACAATGAGCAGTTCTTC
J: TRBJ1-2; D: TRBD1; V: TRBV6-5; size: .; CDR3: CASSRDRGYGYTF; DNA: TGTGCCAGCAGCCGAGACAGGGGTTATGGCTACACCTTC
J: TRBJ1-1; D: TRBD1; V: TRBV5-6; size: .; CDR3: CASSFGQGNIQDEAFF; DNA: TGTGCCAGCAGCTTCGGACAGGGAAATATCCAGGATGAAGCTTTCTTT
J: TRBJ2-5; D: .; V: TRBV6-1; size: .; CDR3: CASSEALGDQETQYF; DNA: TGTGCCAGCAGTGAAGCGTTAGGGGACCAAGAGACCCAGTACTTC
J: TRBJ2-6; D: TRBD2; V: TRBV29-1; size: .; CDR3: CSVRAGRAGANVLTF; DNA: TGCAGCGTCCGTGCTGGGAGGGCTGGGGCCAACGTCCTGACTTTC
J: TRBJ1-2; D: .; V: TRBV5-1; size: .; CDR3: CASSLDHSYGYTF; DNA: TGCGCCAGCAGCTTGGATCACAGCTATGGCTACACCTTC